This record covers a single T cell receptor (beta chain). The sample is drawn from a study of blood T cell repertoires in COVID-19. Across the whole study: Donors in the United States, Italy and Spain gave samples during acute or convalescent COVID-19. Sample material is recorded as cDNA or gDNA derived from T cells, B-cell-depleted T cells, or PBMCs.

Original analysis: The authors estimated nucleated cell counts from reference gene primer amplification. The method was immunoSEQ multiplex PCR; TCRdb's version includes in-frame clones alone and lacks a portion of them. V, J and clone size are taken as reported in that table, and D and trimming were inferred from the DNA itself. The table records approximately 68,000 clones, 85% to 90% of them present only once. The TCR was taken from a man in his 70s with active or convalescent COVID-19. The sequenced material came from peripheral blood.

The CDR3 DNA reads TGTGCCAGCAGCTTAGGGAGCTCCTACAATGAGCAGTTCTTC. Its protein is CASSLGSSYNEQFF. The chain couples TRBV5-6 to TRBJ2-1, with a weak D call TRBD2 (5 bases). The germline gives CDR1 SGHDT, CDR2 YYEEEE. The V end lost 2 bases, the J end lost 0 bases, and 6 bases lay between the germline ends. CDR3 length equals 14 residues. Variable domain in full (rest from reference TRBV5-6 and TRBJ2-1): DAGVTQSPTHLIKTRGQQVTLRCSPKSGHDTVSWYQQALGQGPQFIFQYYEEEERQRGNFPDRFSGHQFPNYSSELNVNALLLGDSALYLCASSLGSSYNEQFFGPGTRLTVL.